The TCR beta chain under discussion was sequenced for a study of T cell responses to AZD1222 COVID-19 vaccine. Study-wide background: It was second doses at about 4 or about 12 weeks that were pooled. Study outcomes and limitations: A mostly white British donor set with more females was recruited, and clonal diversity was possibly underestimated. Nearly half of spike-specific TCRs reportedly target unmutated variant regions.

As regards this clone: The antigen is unknown.

Only in-frame clones appear in the TCRdb table, and some are missing; sequencing was by immunoSEQ multiplex PCR. The sample has 100,000 or so clones, around 90% seen once. Unmatched junction bases numbered 6, after V lost 1 base and J lost 15 bases. CDR1 is LNHNV and CDR2 is YYDKDF in the germline V gene (reference sequence). This CDR3 region has 13 residues. The receptor comes from an adult in good health. The sample consisted of peripheral blood, taken on day 0 of AZD1222 vaccination. V usage is TRBV15 and J usage is TRBJ1-6; 7 bases map to TRBD1. The CDR3 sequence is CATSRVQGNLLHF. CDR3 DNA sequence: TGTGCCACCAGCAGAGTACAGGGGAATCTCCTCCACTTT.